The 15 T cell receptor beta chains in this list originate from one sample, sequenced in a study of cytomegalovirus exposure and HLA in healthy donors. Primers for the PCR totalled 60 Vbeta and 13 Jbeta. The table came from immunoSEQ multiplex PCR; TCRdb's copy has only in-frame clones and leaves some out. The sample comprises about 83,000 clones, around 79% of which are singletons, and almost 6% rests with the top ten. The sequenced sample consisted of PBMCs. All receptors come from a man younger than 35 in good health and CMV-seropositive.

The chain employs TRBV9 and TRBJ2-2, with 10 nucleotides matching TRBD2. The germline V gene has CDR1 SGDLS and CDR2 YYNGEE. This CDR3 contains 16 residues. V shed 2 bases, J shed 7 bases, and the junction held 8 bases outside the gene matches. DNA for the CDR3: TGTGCCAGCAGCGTGGGGCTAGCGGGAGCAGGCGGGGAGCTGTTTTTT. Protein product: CASSVGLAGAGGELFF.

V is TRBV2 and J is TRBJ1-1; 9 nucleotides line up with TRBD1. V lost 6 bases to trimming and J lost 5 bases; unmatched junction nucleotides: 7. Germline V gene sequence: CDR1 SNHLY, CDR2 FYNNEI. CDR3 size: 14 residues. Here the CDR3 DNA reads TGTGCCAGCAGGCCGACAGGGGGTCTGACTGAAGCTTTCTTT. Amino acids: CASRPTGGLTEAFF.

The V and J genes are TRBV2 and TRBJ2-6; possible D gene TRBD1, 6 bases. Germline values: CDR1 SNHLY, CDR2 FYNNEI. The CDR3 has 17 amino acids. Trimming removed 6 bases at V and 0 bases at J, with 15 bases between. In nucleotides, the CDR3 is TGTGCCAGCAGAGGGACAACCACAATCTCTGGGGCCAACGTCCTGACTTTC. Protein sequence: CASRGTTTISGANVLTF. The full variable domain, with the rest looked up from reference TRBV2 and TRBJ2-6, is EPEVTQTPSHQVTQMGQEVILRCVPISNHLYFYWYRQILGQKVEFLVSFYNNEISEKSEIFDDQFSVERPDGSNFTLKIRSTKLEDSAMYFCASRGTTTISGANVLTFGAGSRLTVL.

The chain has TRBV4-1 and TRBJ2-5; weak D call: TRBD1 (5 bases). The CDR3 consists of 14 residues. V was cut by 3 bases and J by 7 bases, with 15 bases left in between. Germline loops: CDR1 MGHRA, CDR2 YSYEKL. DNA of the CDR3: TGCGCCAGCAGCCAGCAGGGTACGTTAGCGACCCAGTACTTC. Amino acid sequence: CASSQQGTLATQYF.

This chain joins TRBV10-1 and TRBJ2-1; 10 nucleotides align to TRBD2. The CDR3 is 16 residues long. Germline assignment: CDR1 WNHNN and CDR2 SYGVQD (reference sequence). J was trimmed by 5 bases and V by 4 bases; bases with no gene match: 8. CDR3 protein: CASSAGSGRVDNEQFF. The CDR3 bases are TGCGCCAGCAGTGCGGGAAGCGGGAGGGTTGACAATGAGCAGTTCTTC.

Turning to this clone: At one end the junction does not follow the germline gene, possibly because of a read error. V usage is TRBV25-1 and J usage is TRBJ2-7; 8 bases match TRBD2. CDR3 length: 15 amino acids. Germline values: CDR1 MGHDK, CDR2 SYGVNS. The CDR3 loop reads CASSESGTRAYEQYF. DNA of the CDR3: TGTGCCAGCAGCGAATCCGGGACTAGAGCCTACGAGCAGTACTTC.

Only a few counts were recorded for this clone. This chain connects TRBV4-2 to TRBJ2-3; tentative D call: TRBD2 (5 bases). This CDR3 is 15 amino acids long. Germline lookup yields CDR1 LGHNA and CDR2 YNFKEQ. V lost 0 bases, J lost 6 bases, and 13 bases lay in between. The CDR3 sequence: CASSQDGLRADTQYF. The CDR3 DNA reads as TGTGCCAGCAGCCAAGATGGACTTCGCGCGGATACGCAGTATTTT.

CDR3 DNA sequence: TGCGCCGTCAGCCCCGGGACAGGGAGGAATGGCTACACCTTC. Translating it yields CAVSPGTGRNGYTF. The rearrangement uses TRBV10-1 and TRBJ1-2, with TRBD1 matching over 9 bases. J gave up 6 bases and V 11 bases, and 13 bases lay outside the gene matches. Germline loops: CDR1 WNHNN, CDR2 SYGVQD (reference sequence). This CDR3 spans 14 amino acids.

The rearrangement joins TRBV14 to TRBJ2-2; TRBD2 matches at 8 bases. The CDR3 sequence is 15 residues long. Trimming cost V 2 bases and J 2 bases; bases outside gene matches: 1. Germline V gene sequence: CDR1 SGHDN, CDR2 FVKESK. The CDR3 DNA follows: TGTGCCAGCAGCCAACGGGGGGGAAACACCGGGGAGCTGTTTTTT. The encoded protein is CASSQRGGNTGELFF.

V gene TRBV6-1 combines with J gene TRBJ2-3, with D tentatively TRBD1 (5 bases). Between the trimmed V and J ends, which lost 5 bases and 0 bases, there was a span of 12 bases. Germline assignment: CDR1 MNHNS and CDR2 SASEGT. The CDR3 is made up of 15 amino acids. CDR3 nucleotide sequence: TGTGCCAGCAGTATTAGGGGCCCTAGCACAGATACGCAGTATTTT. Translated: CASSIRGPSTDTQYF.

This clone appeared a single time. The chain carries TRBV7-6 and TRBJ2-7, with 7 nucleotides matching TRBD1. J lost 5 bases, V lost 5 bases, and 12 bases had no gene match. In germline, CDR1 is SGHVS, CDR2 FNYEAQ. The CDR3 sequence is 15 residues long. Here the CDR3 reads CASSPTTGFTDEQYF. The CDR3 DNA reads TGTGCCAGCAGCCCGACGACAGGGTTTACGGACGAGCAGTACTTC.

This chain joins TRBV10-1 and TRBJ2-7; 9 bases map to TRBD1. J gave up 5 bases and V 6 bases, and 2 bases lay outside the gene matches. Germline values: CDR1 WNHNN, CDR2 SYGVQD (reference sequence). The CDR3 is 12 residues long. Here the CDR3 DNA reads TGCGCCAGCAGGGGACAGGGCAACGAGCAGTACTTC. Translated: CASRGQGNEQYF.

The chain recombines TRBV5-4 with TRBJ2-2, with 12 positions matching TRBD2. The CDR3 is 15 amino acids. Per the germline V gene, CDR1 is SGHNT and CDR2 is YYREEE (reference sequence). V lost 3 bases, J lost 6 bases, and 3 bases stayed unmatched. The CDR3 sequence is CASSSTSGRSGELFF. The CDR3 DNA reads TGTGCCAGCAGCTCGACTAGCGGGAGATCCGGGGAGCTGTTTTTT.

The CDR3 region has the DNA TGTGCCAGCAGTTACACATCCGGGACTAGCTCCGGCGAGCAGTACTTC. It specifies CASSYTSGTSSGEQYF. The rearrangement joins TRBV6-5 to TRBJ2-7; 9 nucleotides match TRBD2. The length of the CDR3 is 16 residues. After removal of 2 bases from V and 6 bases from J, the junction contained 11 bases not matched to a gene. Germline CDR1 reads MNHEY; CDR2 reads SVGAGI.

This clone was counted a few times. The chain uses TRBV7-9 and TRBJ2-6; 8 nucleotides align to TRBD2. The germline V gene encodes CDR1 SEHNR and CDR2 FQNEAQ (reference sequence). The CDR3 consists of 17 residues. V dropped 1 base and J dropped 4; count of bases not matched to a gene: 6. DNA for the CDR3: TGTGCCAGCAGCTTAGTCGGTAGCGGGACCGGGGCCAACGTCCTGACTTTC. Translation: CASSLVGSGTGANVLTF.